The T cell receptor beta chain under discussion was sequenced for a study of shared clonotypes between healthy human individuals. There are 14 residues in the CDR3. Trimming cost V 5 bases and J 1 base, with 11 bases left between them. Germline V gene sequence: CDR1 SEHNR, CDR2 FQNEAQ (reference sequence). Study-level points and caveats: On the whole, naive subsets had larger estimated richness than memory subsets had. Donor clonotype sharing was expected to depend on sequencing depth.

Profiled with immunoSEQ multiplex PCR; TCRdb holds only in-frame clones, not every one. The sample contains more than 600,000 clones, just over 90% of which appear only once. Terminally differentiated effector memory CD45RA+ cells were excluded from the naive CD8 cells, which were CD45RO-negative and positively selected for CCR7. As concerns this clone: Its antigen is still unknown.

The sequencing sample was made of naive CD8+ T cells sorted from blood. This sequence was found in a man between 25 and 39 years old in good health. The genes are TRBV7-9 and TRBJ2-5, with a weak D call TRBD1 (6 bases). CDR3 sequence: CASSATGSQETQYF. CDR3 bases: TGTGCCAGCAGCGCCACAGGGTCCCAAGAGACCCAGTACTTC.